Sequencing of this TCR beta chain was carried out in a study of T cells in Graves' hyperthyroidism and ophthalmopathy. As for the study in general: At initial diagnosis, before any treatment had begun, peripheral blood was obtained. General study findings and limits: Most thyroid clonotypes that were expanded above 0.001 also turned up in blood.

Amplification of TCR beta CDR3 regions was performed using RNA transcripts as template. The primer set for the first-round RT-PCR of the TCR CDR3 was HTBI. TCRdb ran MiXCR on the multiplex PCR reads and lists one entry per CDR3 protein. The sample includes hundreds of thousands of distinct CDR3 sequences, approximately 14% of them seen just once. V lost 3 bases and J 2 bases, leaving 11 bases between the germline ends. The CDR3 has 14 residues. CDR1 MGHRA and CDR2 YSYEKL come from the germline V gene. This clonotype was observed many times. The antigen is undetermined. Uncontrolled infection, other autoimmune disease, pregnancy or lactation disqualified patients from enrolment.

The V call is TRBV4-1, the J call TRBJ2-7; D assignment may be TRBD1 or TRBD2 (5 bases each). Input material: blood. The clonotype originates from a woman aged 18-35 years with Graves' hyperthyroidism. CDR3 in amino acids: CASSQQGPTYEQYF. The CDR3 nucleotides are TGCGCCAGCAGCCAGCAGGGACCTACCTACGAGCAGTACTTC.